The 8 T cell receptor beta chains below all came from one sample that was sequenced in a study of blood T cells in healthy people across ages. Alongside a J-beta primer mix, a sample-barcoded 5' primer served in a second PCR lasting roughly 6 to 11 cycles. One entry per CDR3 protein, called by TCRdb with MiXCR from the 5' RACE reads. There are around 1,700,000 distinct CDR3 sequences in the sample; approximately 28% occur only once, and around 7.7% lies in the top ten. Sequencing was performed on blood. All receptors derive from a woman aged 25 to 39 in good health.

V is TRBV10-3 and J is TRBJ2-1, with D possibly matching TRBD2 (6 bases). V was trimmed by 3 bases and J by 0 bases, leaving 6 bases between them. The CDR3 runs to 14 residues. CDR1 is ENHRY and CDR2 is SYGVKD in the germline V gene. The CDR3 is CAISDGSSYNEQFF. CDR3 DNA: TGTGCCATCAGTGACGGGAGCTCCTACAATGAGCAGTTCTTC.

The chain uses TRBV5-6 and TRBJ1-2, with a tentative D call TRBD1 (6 bases). The CDR3 sequence is 12 residues long. Germline V CDR1 and CDR2: SGHDT, YYEEEE. The ends were cut back, 7 bases at V and 8 bases at J, with 15 bases in the middle. CDR3 coding DNA: TGTGCCAGCCGCCCTTTGGGGGGCGGCTACACCTTC. This gives the protein CASRPLGGGYTF.

The gene calls are TRBV12-3 or TRBV12-4 and TRBJ2-5; 8 bases map to TRBD1. There are 16 residues in the CDR3. V trimming: 6 bases; J trimming: 1 base; junction bases outside the gene matches: 10. CDR3: CASSHWTGTLQETQYF. The CDR3 DNA reads as TGTGCCAGCAGCCACTGGACAGGGACCCTCCAAGAGACCCAGTACTTC.

This clonotype was seen more than once but under ten times. Germline and junction disagree at one end, which may indicate a read error. The rearrangement links TRBV25-1 to TRBJ2-4, with D maybe TRBD2 (5 bases). The better agreement between TRBJ2-7 and the DNA end casts doubt on the J call. The CDR3 length is 12 residues. The V gene's germline CDR1 is MGHDK and CDR2 SYGVNS. In nucleotides, the CDR3 is TGTGCCGGCAGTGACCGGGGCTACGAGCAGTACTTC. It codes for CAGSDRGYEQYF.

This clonotype has just a few counts. The rearrangement uses TRBV19 and TRBJ2-1; 7 nucleotides match TRBD1. The CDR3 spans 13 residues. Trimming cost V 5 bases and J 6 bases; bases outside gene matches: 4. Germline assignment: CDR1 LNHDA and CDR2 SQIVND (reference sequence). CDR3 DNA sequence: TGTGCCAGTAGTGCGGCAGGGGGCAATGAGCAGTTCTTC. It codes for CASSAAGGNEQFF.

This chain uses TRBV7-9 with TRBJ1-1; D gene ambiguous. V lost 5 bases, J lost 6 bases, and 7 bases lay in between. The CDR3 is 11 residues long. Germline assignment: CDR1 SEHNR and CDR2 FQNEAQ (reference sequence). The CDR3 DNA reads TGTGCCAGCAGCGCTTGGTCTGAAGCTTTCTTT. Translated, it gives CASSAWSEAFF.

This clonotype was observed many times. One base away lies a much larger clone, so this may be a sequencing read error. The chain joins TRBV10-3 to TRBJ2-1; 9 bases are a match to TRBD2. Germline V CDR1 and CDR2: ENHRY, SYGVKD. The length of the CDR3 is 16 residues. Trimming cost V 2 bases and J 6 bases; bases outside gene matches: 8. CDR3 nucleotide sequence: TGTGCCATCAGTGAGGAGGGGCGGGGGGGCGTCAATGAGCAGTTCTTC. Protein product: CAISEEGRGGVNEQFF.

Comment on this clonotype: The germline gene is not matched at one end of the junction; a read error may be the cause. This chain uses TRBV7-2 with TRBJ2-1, with 8 bases aligning to TRBD2. The CDR3 sequence is 15 residues long. Germline V gene data show CDR1 as SGHTA and CDR2 as FQGNSA. The CDR3 nucleotides are TGTGCCGGCAGCCGTGAGCGGGAGCTTAGGAATGAGCAGTTCTTC. Its protein is CAGSRERELRNEQFF.